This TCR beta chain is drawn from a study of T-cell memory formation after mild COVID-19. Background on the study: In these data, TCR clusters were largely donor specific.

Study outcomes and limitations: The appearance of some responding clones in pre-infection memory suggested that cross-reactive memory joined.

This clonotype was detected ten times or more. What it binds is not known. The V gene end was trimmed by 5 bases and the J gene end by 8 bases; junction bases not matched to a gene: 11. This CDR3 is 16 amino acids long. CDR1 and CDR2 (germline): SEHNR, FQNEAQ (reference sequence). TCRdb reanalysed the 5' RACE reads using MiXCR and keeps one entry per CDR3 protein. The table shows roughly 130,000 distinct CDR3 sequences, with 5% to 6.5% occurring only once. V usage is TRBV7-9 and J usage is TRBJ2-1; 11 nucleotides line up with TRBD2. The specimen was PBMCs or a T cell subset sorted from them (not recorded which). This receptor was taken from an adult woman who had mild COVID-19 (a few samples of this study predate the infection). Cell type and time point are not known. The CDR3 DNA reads TGTGCCAGCAGCGCAAGACTAGCGGGAATCAGTGATGAGCAGTTCTTC. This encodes CASSARLAGISDEQFF.